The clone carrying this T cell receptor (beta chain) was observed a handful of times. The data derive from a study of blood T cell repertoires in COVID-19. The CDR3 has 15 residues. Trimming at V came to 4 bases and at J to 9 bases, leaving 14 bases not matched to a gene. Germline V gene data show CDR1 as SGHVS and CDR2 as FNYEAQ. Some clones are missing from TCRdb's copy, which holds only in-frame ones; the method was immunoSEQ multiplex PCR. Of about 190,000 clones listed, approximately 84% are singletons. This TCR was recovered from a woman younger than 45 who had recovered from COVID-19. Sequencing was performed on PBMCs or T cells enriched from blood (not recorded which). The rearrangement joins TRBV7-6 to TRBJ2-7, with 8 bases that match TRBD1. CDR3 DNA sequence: TGTGCCAGCAGCTCTAGACAGGGGAGCCAGATCGGGCAGTACTTC. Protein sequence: CASSSRQGSQIGQYF. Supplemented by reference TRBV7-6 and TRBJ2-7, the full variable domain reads GAGVSQSPRYKVTKRGQDVALRCDPISGHVSLYWYRQALGQGPEFLTYFNYEAQQDKSGLPNDRFSAERPEGSISTLTIQRTEQRDSAMYRCASSSRQGSQIGQYFGPGTRLTVT.